This TCR beta chain was observed in a study of long-term antiretroviral therapy in people with HIV. Study observations and caveats: Repertoires looked antigen-experienced, with only a slight naive shift after ART. All time points showed a repertoire dominated by clones expanded before ART.

Researchers report immunoSEQ v3.0 was run at survey level. The method was immunoSEQ multiplex PCR; TCRdb's version includes in-frame clones alone and lacks a portion of them. The table lists about 25,000 clones, around 86% of them singletons. A word on this clone: The antigen is undetermined.

CDR1 is MDHEN and CDR2 is SYDVKM in the germline V gene. V shed 6 bases and J shed 7 bases, with 9 bases lying between them. This CDR3 contains 11 residues. This specimen consisted of unsorted PBMCs, obtained 1.2 years after starting antiretroviral therapy. The chain is built from TRBV28 and TRBJ1-2, with D hard to call. This TCR was sampled from a man in his fifties with HIV. The CDR3 DNA reads as TGTGCCAGCAGCACAACAGTTGGCTACACCTTC. Protein sequence: CASSTTVGYTF.